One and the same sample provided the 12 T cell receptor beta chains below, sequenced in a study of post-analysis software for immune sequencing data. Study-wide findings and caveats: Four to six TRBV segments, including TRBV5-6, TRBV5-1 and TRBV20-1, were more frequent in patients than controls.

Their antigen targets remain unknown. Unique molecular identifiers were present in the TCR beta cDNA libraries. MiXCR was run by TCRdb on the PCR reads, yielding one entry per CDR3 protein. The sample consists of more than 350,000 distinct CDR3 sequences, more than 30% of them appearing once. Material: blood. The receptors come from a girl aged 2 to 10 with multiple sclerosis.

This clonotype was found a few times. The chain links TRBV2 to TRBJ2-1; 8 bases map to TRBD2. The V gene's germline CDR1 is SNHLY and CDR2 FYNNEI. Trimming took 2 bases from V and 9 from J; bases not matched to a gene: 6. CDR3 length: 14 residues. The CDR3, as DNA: TGTGCCAGCAGTGAATCGGGGGGGACGGTTGAGCAGTTCTTC. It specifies CASSESGGTVEQFF. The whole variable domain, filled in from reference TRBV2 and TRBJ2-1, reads EPEVTQTPSHQVTQMGQEVILRCVPISNHLYFYWYRQILGQKVEFLVSFYNNEISEKSEIFDDQFSVERPDGSNFTLKIRSTKLEDSAMYFCASSESGGTVEQFFGPGTRLTVL.

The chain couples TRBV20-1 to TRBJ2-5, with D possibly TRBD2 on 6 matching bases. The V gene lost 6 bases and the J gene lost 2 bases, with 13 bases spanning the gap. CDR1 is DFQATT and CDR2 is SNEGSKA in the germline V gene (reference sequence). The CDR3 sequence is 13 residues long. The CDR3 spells CSANRDSQETQYF. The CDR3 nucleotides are TGCAGTGCCAACCGGGACTCTCAAGAGACCCAGTACTTC.

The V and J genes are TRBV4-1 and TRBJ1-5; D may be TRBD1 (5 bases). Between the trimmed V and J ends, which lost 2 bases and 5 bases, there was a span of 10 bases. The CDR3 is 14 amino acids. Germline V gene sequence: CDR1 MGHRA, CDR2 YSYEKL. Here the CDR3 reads CASSQQGGDQPQHF. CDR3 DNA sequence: TGCGCCAGCAGCCAACAGGGCGGAGATCAGCCCCAGCATTTT.

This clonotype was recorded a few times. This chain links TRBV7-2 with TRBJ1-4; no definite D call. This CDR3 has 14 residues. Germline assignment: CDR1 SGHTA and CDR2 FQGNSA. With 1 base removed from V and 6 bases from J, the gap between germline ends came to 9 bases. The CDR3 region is CASSLGRLDEKLFF. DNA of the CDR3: TGTGCCAGCAGCTTAGGCCGGCTTGATGAAAAACTGTTTTTT.

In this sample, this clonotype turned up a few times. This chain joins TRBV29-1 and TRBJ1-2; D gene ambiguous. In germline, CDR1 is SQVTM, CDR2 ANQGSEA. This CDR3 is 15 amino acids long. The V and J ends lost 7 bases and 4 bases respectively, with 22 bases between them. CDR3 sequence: CSALKARGLGYGYTF. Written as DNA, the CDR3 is TGCAGCGCCCTCAAGGCCCGGGGATTGGGCTATGGCTACACCTTC.

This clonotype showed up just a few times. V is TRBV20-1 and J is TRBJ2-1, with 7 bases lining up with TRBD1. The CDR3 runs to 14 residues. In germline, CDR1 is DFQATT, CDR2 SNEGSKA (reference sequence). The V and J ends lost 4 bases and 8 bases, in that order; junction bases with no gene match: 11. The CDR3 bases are TGCAGTGCTAAACCGGGACAGCTTTACGATGAGCAGTTCTTC. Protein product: CSAKPGQLYDEQFF.

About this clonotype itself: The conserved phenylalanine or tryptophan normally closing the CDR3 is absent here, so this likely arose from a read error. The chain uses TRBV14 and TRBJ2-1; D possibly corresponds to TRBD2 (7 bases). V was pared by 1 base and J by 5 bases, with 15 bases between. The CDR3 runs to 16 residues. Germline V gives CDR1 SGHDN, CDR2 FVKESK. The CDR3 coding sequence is TGTGCCAGCAGCCAAGGAGGGGGGAGGGGTCACAATGAGCAGTTCTTG. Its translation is CASSQGGGRGHNEQFL.

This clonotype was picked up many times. CDR3 residues: CASSRQRGLGGYTF. In DNA form, the CDR3 reads TGTGCCAGCAGTCGTCAACGGGGGCTGGGTGGCTACACCTTC. The chain uses TRBV6-5 and TRBJ1-2, with D possibly TRBD1 on 6 matching bases. V was cut by 5 bases and J by 7 bases, with 17 bases left in between. The germline gives CDR1 MNHEY, CDR2 SVGAGI. CDR3 size: 14 residues.

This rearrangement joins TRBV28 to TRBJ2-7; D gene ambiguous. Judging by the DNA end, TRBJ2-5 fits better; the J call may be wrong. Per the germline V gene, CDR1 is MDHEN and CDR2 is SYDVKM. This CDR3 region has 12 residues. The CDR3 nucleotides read TGTGCCAGCAGTTTAGACAAGGGGACCCAGTACTTC. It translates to CASSLDKGTQYF.

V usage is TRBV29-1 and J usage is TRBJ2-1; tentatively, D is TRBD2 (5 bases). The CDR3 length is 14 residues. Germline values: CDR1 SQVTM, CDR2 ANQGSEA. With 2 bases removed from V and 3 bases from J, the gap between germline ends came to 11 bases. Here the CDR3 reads CSVEQTGFYNEQFF. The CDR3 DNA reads TGCAGCGTTGAACAGACGGGATTCTACAATGAGCAGTTCTTC.

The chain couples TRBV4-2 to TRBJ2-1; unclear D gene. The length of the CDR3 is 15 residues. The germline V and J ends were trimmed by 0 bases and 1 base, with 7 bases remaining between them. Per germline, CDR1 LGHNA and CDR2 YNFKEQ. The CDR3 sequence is CASSQDAASYNEQFF. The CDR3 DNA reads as TGTGCCAGCAGCCAAGATGCGGCTTCCTACAATGAGCAGTTCTTC.

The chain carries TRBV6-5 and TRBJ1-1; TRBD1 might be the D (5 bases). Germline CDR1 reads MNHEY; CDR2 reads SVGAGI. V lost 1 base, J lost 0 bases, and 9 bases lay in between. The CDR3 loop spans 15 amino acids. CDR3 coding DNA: TGTGCCAGCAGTTACTGGCAGGGACTGAACACTGAAGCTTTCTTT. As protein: CASSYWQGLNTEAFF.